Given below is one TCR beta chain in context. Original analysis: Amplified reference gene primers provided the basis for estimating nucleated cell counts. The assay was immunoSEQ multiplex PCR, and TCRdb's table has in-frame clones only and misses some. Clonal size and the V and J genes are those of that table, whereas D and trimming came from the DNA. Of roughly 380,000 clones in the sample, 85% are singletons; the top ten hold approximately 3.7%. This entry comes from a study of blood T cell repertoires in COVID-19. Overall study: Whether acute or convalescent, the COVID-19 samples came from the United States, Italy and Spain. PBMCs, B-cell-depleted T cells, or T cells provided the cDNA or gDNA that made up the material.

The CDR3 has 14 amino acids. Germline V gives CDR1 MDHEN, CDR2 SYDVKM. V shed 4 bases, J shed 8 bases, and the junction held 4 bases outside the gene matches. The genes are TRBV28 and TRBJ1-4; TRBD1 agrees at 10 bases. Sequencing used peripheral blood. This receptor was taken from a woman younger than 35 with acute or convalescent COVID-19. This chain's CDR3 is CASSSTGGVEKLFF. The CDR3 nucleotides read TGTGCCAGCAGTTCGACAGGGGGCGTCGAAAAACTGTTTTTT.